The T cell receptor (beta chain) under discussion was sequenced for a study of patients and donors after allogeneic stem cell transplantation. TCRdb used MiXCR to reprocess the RT-PCR reads, holding one entry per CDR3 protein. This table holds under 200,000 distinct CDR3 sequences, 30% found once. This clonotype was seen a few times. After removal of 0 bases from V and 1 base from J, the junction contained 5 bases not matched to a gene. CDR3 size: 17 residues. From germline, CDR1 is SGHTA and CDR2 FQGNSA. This chain joins TRBV7-2 and TRBJ2-3; TRBD1 aligns across 9 bases. The sequencing sample was made of blood, either unsorted or a sorted T cell fraction (not recorded which). This TCR came from a human donor who was either an allogeneic HSCT recipient or a stem cell or donor lymphocyte infusion donor (not recorded which). It is not recorded whose cells these are; they may come from a transplant donor. The CDR3: CASSLAGTGWGTDTQYF. CDR3 in DNA: TGTGCCAGCAGCTTAGCCGGGACAGGGTGGGGCACAGATACGCAGTATTTT. The entire variable domain, with the rest obtained from reference TRBV7-2 and TRBJ2-3, is as follows: GAGVSQSPSNKVTEKGKDVELRCDPISGHTALYWYRQSLGQGLEFLIYFQGNSAPDKSGLPSDRFSAERTGGSVSTLTIQRTQQEDSAVYLCASSLAGTGWGTDTQYFGPGTRLTVL.